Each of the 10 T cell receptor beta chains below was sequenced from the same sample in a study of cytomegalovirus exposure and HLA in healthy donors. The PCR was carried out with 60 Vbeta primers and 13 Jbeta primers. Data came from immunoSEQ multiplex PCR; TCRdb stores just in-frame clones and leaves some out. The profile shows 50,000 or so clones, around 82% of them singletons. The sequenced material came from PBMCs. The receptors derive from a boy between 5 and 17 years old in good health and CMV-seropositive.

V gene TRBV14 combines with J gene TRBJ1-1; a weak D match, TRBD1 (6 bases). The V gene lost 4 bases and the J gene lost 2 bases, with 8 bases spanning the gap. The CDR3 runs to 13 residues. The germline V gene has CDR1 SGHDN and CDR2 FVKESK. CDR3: CASSLGTNTEAFF. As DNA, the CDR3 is TGTGCCAGCAGCCTCGGGACAAACACTGAAGCTTTCTTT.

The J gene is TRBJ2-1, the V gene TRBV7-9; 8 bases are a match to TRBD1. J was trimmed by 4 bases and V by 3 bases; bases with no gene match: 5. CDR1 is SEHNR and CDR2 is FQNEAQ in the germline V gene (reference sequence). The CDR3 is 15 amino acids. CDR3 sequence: CASSFFRGPYNEQFF. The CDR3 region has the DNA TGTGCCAGCAGCTTTTTCAGGGGGCCTTACAATGAGCAGTTCTTC.

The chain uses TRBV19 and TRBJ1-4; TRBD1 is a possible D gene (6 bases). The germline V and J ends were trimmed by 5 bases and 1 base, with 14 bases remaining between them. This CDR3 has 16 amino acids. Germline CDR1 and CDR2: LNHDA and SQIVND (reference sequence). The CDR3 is CASSRIPGVTNEKLFF. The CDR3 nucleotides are TGTGCCAGTAGTCGAATCCCAGGGGTAACTAATGAAAAACTGTTTTTT.

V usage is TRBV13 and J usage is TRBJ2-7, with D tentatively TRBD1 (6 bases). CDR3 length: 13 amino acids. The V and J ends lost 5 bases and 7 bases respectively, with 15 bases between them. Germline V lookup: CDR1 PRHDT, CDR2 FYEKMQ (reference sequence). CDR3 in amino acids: CASSHRQAWEQYF. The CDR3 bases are TGTGCCAGCAGCCATAGACAGGCCTGGGAGCAGTACTTC.

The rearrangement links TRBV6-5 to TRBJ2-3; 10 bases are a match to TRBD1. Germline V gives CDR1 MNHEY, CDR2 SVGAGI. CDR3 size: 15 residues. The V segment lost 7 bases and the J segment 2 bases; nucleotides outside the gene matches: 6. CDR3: CASKEGTGATDTQYF. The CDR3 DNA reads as TGTGCCAGCAAAGAAGGGACAGGGGCCACAGATACGCAGTATTTT.

Here the CDR3 DNA reads TGTGCCAGCAGCTTAAACGGGGGAGCTCTTTACAATGAGCAGTTCTTC. It is translated as CASSLNGGALYNEQFF. The chain couples TRBV7-3 to TRBJ2-1, with D perhaps matching TRBD2 (6 bases). Germline CDR1 and CDR2: SGHTA and FQGTGA. V lost 1 base and J lost 4, with 14 bases in between. This CDR3 has 16 amino acids.

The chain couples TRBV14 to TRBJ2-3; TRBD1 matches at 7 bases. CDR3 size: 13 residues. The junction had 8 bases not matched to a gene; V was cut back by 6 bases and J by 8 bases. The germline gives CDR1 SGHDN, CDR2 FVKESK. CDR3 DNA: TGTGCCAGCAGACGTAAGGGGGCCGCTACGCAGTATTTT. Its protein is CASRRKGAATQYF.

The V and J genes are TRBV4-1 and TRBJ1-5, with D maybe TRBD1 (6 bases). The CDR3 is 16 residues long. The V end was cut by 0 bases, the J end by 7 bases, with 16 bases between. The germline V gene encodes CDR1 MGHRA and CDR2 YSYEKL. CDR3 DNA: TGCGCCAGCAGCCAAGAATTTTTGAGGGGGAACCAGCCCCAGCATTTT. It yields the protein CASSQEFLRGNQPQHF.

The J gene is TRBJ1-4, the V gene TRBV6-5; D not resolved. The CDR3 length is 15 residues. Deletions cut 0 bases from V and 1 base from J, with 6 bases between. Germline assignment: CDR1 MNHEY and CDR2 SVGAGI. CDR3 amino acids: CASSYSYLTNEKLFF. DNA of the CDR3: TGTGCCAGCAGTTACTCTTACTTAACTAATGAAAAACTGTTTTTT.

Here the CDR3 reads CASSETGVGGELFF. The CDR3 DNA is TGTGCCAGCAGTGAAACAGGGGTAGGCGGGGAGCTGTTTTTT. V and J are TRBV6-1 and TRBJ2-2, with TRBD1 identical over 7 bases. Germline assignment: CDR1 MNHNS and CDR2 SASEGT. The ends lost 2 bases at V and 7 bases at J; junction bases unmatched: 4. The CDR3 has 14 residues.